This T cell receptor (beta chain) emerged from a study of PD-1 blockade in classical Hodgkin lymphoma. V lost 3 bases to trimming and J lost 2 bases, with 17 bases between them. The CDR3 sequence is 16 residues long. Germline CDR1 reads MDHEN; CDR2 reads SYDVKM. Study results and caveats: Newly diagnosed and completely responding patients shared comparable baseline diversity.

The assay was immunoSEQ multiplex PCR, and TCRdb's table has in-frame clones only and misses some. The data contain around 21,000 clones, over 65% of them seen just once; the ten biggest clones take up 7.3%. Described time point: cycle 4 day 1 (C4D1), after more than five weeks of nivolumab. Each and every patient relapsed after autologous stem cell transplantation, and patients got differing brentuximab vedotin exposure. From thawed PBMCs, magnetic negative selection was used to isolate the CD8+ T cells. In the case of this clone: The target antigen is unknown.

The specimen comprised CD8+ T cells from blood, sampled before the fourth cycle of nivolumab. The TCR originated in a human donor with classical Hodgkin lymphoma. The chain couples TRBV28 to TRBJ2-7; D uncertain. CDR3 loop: CASSFGSEIATYEQYF. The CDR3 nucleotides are TGTGCCAGCAGTTTTGGTTCAGAGATTGCGACCTACGAGCAGTACTTC.